The 21 T cell receptor beta chains in this list originate from one sample, sequenced in a study of blood T cell repertoires in COVID-19. Using immunoSEQ multiplex PCR, the repertoire was profiled, and TCRdb retains in-frame clones only, with some absent. The sample lists about 60,000 clones, just over 85% occurring once. Sequencing was carried out using peripheral blood. Receptor source: a human donor in a cohort sampled during active COVID-19.

The rearrangement links TRBV5-1 to TRBJ1-2; D remains ambiguous. Germline V gene lookup returns CDR1 SGHRS and CDR2 YFSETQ. Trimming left V 4 bases short and J 4 bases short, with 11 bases between. The CDR3 totals 13 residues. CDR3 residues: CASSLGRVYGYTF. The CDR3 DNA is TGCGCCAGCAGCCTCGGTAGAGTCTATGGCTACACCTTC.

Regarding this clone: Different DNA sequences within this sample yield the same CDR3. CDR3 nucleotides: TGTGCCAGCTCCCCGGGGGGGGGTAATCAGCCCCAGCATTTT. This gives the protein CASSPGGGNQPQHF. This sequence joins TRBV18 and TRBJ1-5; possible D gene TRBD1, 5 bases. CDR3 length equals 14 residues. Trimming shortened V by 6 bases and J by 4 bases, and 13 bases separated the two germline ends. Germline CDR1 reads KGHSH; CDR2 reads LQKENI.

This clone appeared once. The genes are TRBV5-1 and TRBJ2-7; possibly TRBD2 for D (5 bases). This CDR3 is built from 14 residues. The germline V gene encodes CDR1 SGHRS and CDR2 YFSETQ. V shed 0 bases and J shed 1 base, with 8 bases lying between them. CDR3 nucleotide sequence: TGCGCCAGCAGCTTGGCCGGGGATTCCTACGAGCAGTACTTC. Its translation: CASSLAGDSYEQYF.

This clone was seen a few times. The rearrangement links TRBV2 to TRBJ1-5; no definite D call. From germline, CDR1 is SNHLY and CDR2 FYNNEI. Trimming shortened V by 7 bases and J by 1 base, and 8 bases separated the two germline ends. The CDR3 contains 13 residues. For the CDR3, the DNA is TGTGCCAGCAAGGGAGGGAGCAATCAGCCCCAGCATTTT. It specifies CASKGGSNQPQHF.

The V and J genes are TRBV15 and TRBJ1-2; no clear D gene. Germline values: CDR1 LNHNV, CDR2 YYDKDF (reference sequence). V was trimmed by 3 bases and J by 4 bases, leaving 18 bases between them. The length of the CDR3 is 16 residues. CDR3 sequence (DNA): TGTGCCACCAGCAGTGGGAGTCCCGCCGGGAGCTATGGCTACACCTTC. Translating it yields CATSSGSPAGSYGYTF.

V and J are TRBV6-1 and TRBJ2-7, with TRBD2 matching 9 bases. The CDR3 covers 15 residues. Germline V gives CDR1 MNHNS, CDR2 SASEGT. V lost 0 bases, J lost 5 bases, and 5 bases stayed unmatched. The CDR3 nucleotides are TGTGCCAGCAGTGAAGCTGCGGGAGGGCCCCACGAGCAGTACTTC. The encoded protein is CASSEAAGGPHEQYF.

The gene calls are TRBV6-5 and TRBJ1-5; 9 bases are shared with TRBD1. Trimming took 8 bases from V and 6 from J; bases not matched to a gene: 11. Germline CDR1 is MNHEY and CDR2 is SVGAGI. This CDR3 has 15 residues. The CDR3 sequence is CASSAGQGQGQPQHF. The CDR3 bases are TGTGCCAGCTCTGCTGGACAGGGGCAGGGTCAGCCCCAGCATTTT.

This clone was recorded once. The J gene is TRBJ2-1, the V gene TRBV5-4; possible D gene TRBD1, 6 bases. The CDR3 totals 12 residues. Germline loops: CDR1 SGHNT, CDR2 YYREEE (reference sequence). Trimming removed 5 bases at V and 7 bases at J, with 10 bases between. CDR3 in DNA: TGTGCCAGCAGGGACGGACAGAATGAGCAGTTCTTC. This sequence encodes CASRDGQNEQFF.

The chain carries TRBV7-8 and TRBJ2-4; 9 nucleotides line up with TRBD1. Unmatched junction bases numbered 4, after V lost 3 bases and J lost 7 bases. Germline V gives CDR1 SGHVS, CDR2 FQNEAQ. The CDR3 sequence is 14 residues long. DNA for the CDR3: TGTGCCAGCAGCTTTTTGGGACAGGGTAACATTCAGTACTTC. Its protein is CASSFLGQGNIQYF.

The rearrangement links TRBV3-1 (or the pseudogene TRBV3-2) to TRBJ1-2; 11 positions agree with TRBD1. CDR1 and CDR2 from the germline V gene are LGHDT and YNNKEL (reference sequence). This CDR3 is built from 15 residues. With V trimmed by 0 bases and J by 4 bases, 1 base remained unmatched. As DNA, the CDR3 is TGTGCCAGCAGCCAAGAGGGGACAGGGGGCTATGGCTACACCTTC. Its translation is CASSQEGTGGYGYTF.

The chain combines TRBV2 with TRBJ2-4; 10 positions agree with TRBD1. CDR3 length: 16 residues. The trim removed 1 base at V and 1 base at J, leaving 1 base unmatched. Germline loops: CDR1 SNHLY, CDR2 FYNNEI. The CDR3 here is CASSEGTGGAKNIQYF. CDR3 sequence (DNA): TGTGCCAGCAGTGAAGGGACAGGGGGGGCCAAAAACATTCAGTACTTC.

This chain joins TRBV28 and TRBJ1-1; D is undetermined. Trimming took off 7 bases at V and 0 bases at J, with 18 bases between the two ends. This CDR3 comprises 16 residues. Germline loops: CDR1 MDHEN, CDR2 SYDVKM. CDR3 residues: CASTTPRGIMNTEAFF. CDR3 DNA: TGTGCCAGCACCACTCCCCGTGGTATCATGAACACTGAAGCTTTCTTT.

This chain joins TRBV15 and TRBJ2-7; D may be TRBD1 (6 bases). Trimming shortened V by 0 bases and J by 0 bases, and 12 bases separated the two germline ends. The CDR3 is 16 amino acids. Germline CDR1 and CDR2: LNHNV and YYDKDF (reference sequence). The CDR3 nucleotides are TGTGCCACCAGCAGAGATCGAACAGGGAGCTCCTACGAGCAGTACTTC. This encodes CATSRDRTGSSYEQYF.

The gene calls are TRBV2 and TRBJ2-1; 11 bases line up with TRBD2. The germline CDR1 and CDR2 sequences are SNHLY and FYNNEI. The CDR3 spans 15 residues. The junction had 8 bases not matched to a gene; V was cut back by 6 bases and J by 7 bases. The CDR3 sequence: CASSAIAGGRNEQFF. CDR3 bases: TGTGCCAGCAGCGCTATAGCGGGGGGGCGAAATGAGCAGTTCTTC.

V is TRBV6-2 or TRBV6-3 and J is TRBJ1-6; D is uncertain. With 5 bases removed from V and 0 bases from J, the gap between germline ends came to 17 bases. The CDR3 extends over 18 amino acids. Germline V gene lookup returns CDR1 MNHEY and CDR2 SVGEGT. CDR3 sequence (DNA): TGTGCCAGCAGTCCGAGTCCTTACGCGGTCTCCTATAATTCACCCCTCCACTTT. This encodes CASSPSPYAVSYNSPLHF.

The chain employs TRBV19 and TRBJ2-7; 7 bases match TRBD1. The CDR3 extends over 15 amino acids. Germline CDR1 is LNHDA and CDR2 is SQIVND (reference sequence). Trimming cost V 5 bases and J 5 bases; bases outside gene matches: 12. The CDR3 spells CASSSQQGSLDEQYF. The DNA of the CDR3 is TGTGCCAGTAGTTCGCAACAGGGGTCCCTGGACGAGCAGTACTTC.

This chain links TRBV2 with TRBJ2-7, with D hard to call. The CDR3 contains 11 residues. The germline gives CDR1 SNHLY, CDR2 FYNNEI. The V and J ends lost 4 bases and 4 bases respectively, with 5 bases between them. The CDR3 coding sequence is TGTGCCAGCAGTGCCCAATACGAGCAGTACTTC. Protein product: CASSAQYEQYF. The whole variable domain, filled in from reference TRBV2 and TRBJ2-7, reads EPEVTQTPSHQVTQMGQEVILRCVPISNHLYFYWYRQILGQKVEFLVSFYNNEISEKSEIFDDQFSVERPDGSNFTLKIRSTKLEDSAMYFCASSAQYEQYFGPGTRLTVT.

The chain joins TRBV27 to TRBJ1-6; TRBD1 aligns across 7 bases. The V gene's germline CDR1 is MNHEY and CDR2 SMNVEV (reference sequence). CDR3 size: 13 residues. With V trimmed by 6 bases and J by 10 bases, 6 bases remained unmatched. CDR3 bases: TGTGCCAGCAGGAAAGGGGGCGACTCACCCCTCCACTTT. Residues: CASRKGGDSPLHF.

This clone was seen only once. The chain employs TRBV28 and TRBJ2-7; perhaps TRBD1 as D (5 bases). V lost 6 bases to trimming and J lost 5 bases, with 14 bases between them. CDR1 is MDHEN and CDR2 is SYDVKM in the germline V gene. The CDR3 totals 13 residues. CDR3 residues: CASRISGPHEQYF. The CDR3 bases are TGTGCCAGCAGAATCTCAGGGCCCCACGAGCAGTACTTC.

The J gene is TRBJ2-4, the V gene TRBV7-8, with 8 bases identical to TRBD1. The CDR3 totals 17 residues. V dropped 1 base and J dropped 0; count of bases not matched to a gene: 5. CDR1 and CDR2 (germline): SGHVS, FQNEAQ. CDR3 nucleotide sequence: TGTGCCAGCAGCTTAGGGGACAGGTTGTTAGCCAAAAACATTCAGTACTTC. Protein: CASSLGDRLLAKNIQYF. Combining the CDR3 with reference TRBV7-8 and TRBJ2-4 gives the whole variable domain GAGVSQSPRYKVAKRGQDVALRCDPISGHVSLFWYQQALGQGPEFLTYFQNEAQLDKSGLPSDRFFAERPEGSVSTLKIQRTQQEDSAVYLCASSLGDRLLAKNIQYFGAGTRLSVL.

The table lists this clone with many counts. V gene TRBV19 combines with J gene TRBJ1-5; TRBD1 matches 9 bases. CDR1 LNHDA and CDR2 SQIVND come from the germline V gene (reference sequence). The CDR3 contains 15 residues. Unmatched junction bases numbered 5, after V lost 2 bases and J lost 6 bases. The CDR3 DNA sequence: TGTGCCAGTAGTATACGGGACAGGGTCAGTCAGCCCCAGCATTTT. Its translation is CASSIRDRVSQPQHF.